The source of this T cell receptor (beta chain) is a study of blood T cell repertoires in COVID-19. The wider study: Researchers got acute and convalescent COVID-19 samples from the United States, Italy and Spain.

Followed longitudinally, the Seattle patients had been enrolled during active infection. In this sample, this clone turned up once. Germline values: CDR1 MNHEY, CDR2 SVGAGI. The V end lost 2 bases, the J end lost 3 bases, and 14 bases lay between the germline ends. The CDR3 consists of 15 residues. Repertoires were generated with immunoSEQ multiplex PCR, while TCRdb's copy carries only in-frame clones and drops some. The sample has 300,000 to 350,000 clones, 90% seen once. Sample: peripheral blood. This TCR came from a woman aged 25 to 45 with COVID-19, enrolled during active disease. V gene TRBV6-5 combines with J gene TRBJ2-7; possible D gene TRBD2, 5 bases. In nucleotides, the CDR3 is TGTGCCAGCAGTTACCCGGGAACAGAGTACTACGAGCAGTACTTC. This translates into CASSYPGTEYYEQYF.